The rows below give T cell receptor beta chains drawn from one sample of a study of T-cell memory formation after mild COVID-19. TCRdb analysed the 5' RACE reads with MiXCR anew, one entry per CDR3 protein. The sample shows tens of thousands of distinct CDR3 sequences, 5% to 7% of them seen only once. The sequencing sample was made of PBMCs or a T cell subset sorted from them (not recorded which). These receptors all come from an adult who had mild COVID-19 (a few samples of this study predate the infection). Cell type and time point are not known. Each CDR3 is given with its conserved first and last residue. D genes are given only for firm matches. Expanded clones are given a class, and other clones once, few, many or no size at all.

d_call: TRBD1; cdr3_length: 16; v_call: TRBV30; j_call: TRBJ1-2; clone_size: many; cdr3_nt: TGTGCCTGGAGCCCCGGGAGAGGGGGCCTAAGGGGTGGCTACACCTTC; cdr3_aa: CAWSPGRGGLRGGYTF
d_call: .; cdr3_length: 10; v_call: TRBV29-1; j_call: TRBJ1-1; clone_size: many; cdr3_nt: TGCAGCGTTGTTTCGGTTGAAGCTTTCTTT; cdr3_aa: CSVVSVEAFF
d_call: .; cdr3_length: 11; v_call: TRBV2; j_call: TRBJ1-2; clone_size: few; cdr3_nt: TGTACTGTGGGGGCCACCTATGGCTACACCTTC; cdr3_aa: CTVGATYGYTF
d_call: TRBD2; cdr3_length: 16; v_call: TRBV20-1; j_call: TRBJ2-7; clone_size: .; cdr3_nt: TGCAGTGCTAGTGGTCTGGGCGGGGGTTCCCTCTACGAGCAGTACTTC; cdr3_aa: CSASGLGGGSLYEQYF
d_call: .; cdr3_length: 16; v_call: TRBV5-1; j_call: TRBJ2-5; clone_size: few; cdr3_nt: TGCGCCAGCAGCTATCAGGCGCAGGGGACCCAAGAGACCCAGTACTTC; cdr3_aa: CASSYQAQGTQETQYF
d_call: TRBD1; cdr3_length: 15; v_call: TRBV7-8; j_call: TRBJ1-3; clone_size: .; cdr3_nt: TGTGCCAGCAGCCGCCGACAGGGATCAGGAAACACCATATATTTT; cdr3_aa: CASSRRQGSGNTIYF
d_call: TRBD2; cdr3_length: 14; v_call: TRBV3-1; j_call: TRBJ2-1; clone_size: .; cdr3_nt: TGTGCCAGCAGCTTACTAGCGGGGGGGAATGAGCAGTTCTTC; cdr3_aa: CASSLLAGGNEQFF
d_call: .; cdr3_length: 15; v_call: TRBV5-1; j_call: TRBJ1-3; clone_size: many; cdr3_nt: TGCGCCAGCAGCATGGACGGGAGCTCTGGAAACACCATATATTTT; cdr3_aa: CASSMDGSSGNTIYF
d_call: .; cdr3_length: 17; v_call: TRBV7-9; j_call: TRBJ1-4; clone_size: .; cdr3_nt: TGTGCCAGCAGCGTCAGACCGGGACACACAACTAATGAAAAACTGTTTTTT; cdr3_aa: CASSVRPGHTTNEKLFF
d_call: TRBD2; cdr3_length: 15; v_call: TRBV28; j_call: TRBJ2-7; clone_size: few; cdr3_nt: TGTGCCAGCAGCCCCCGGGGGGGAGGTTCCTACGAGCAGTACTTC; cdr3_aa: CASSPRGGGSYEQYF
d_call: .; cdr3_length: 11; v_call: TRBV24-1; j_call: TRBJ1-2; clone_size: few; cdr3_nt: TGTGCCACCAGTGATCTTTATGGCTACACCTTC; cdr3_aa: CATSDLYGYTF
d_call: TRBD1; cdr3_length: 13; v_call: TRBV20-1; j_call: TRBJ1-4; clone_size: many; cdr3_nt: TGCAGTGCGGAATACAGGGGGCTGGAAAAACTGTTTTTT; cdr3_aa: CSAEYRGLEKLFF
d_call: TRBD2; cdr3_length: 17; v_call: TRBV7-3; j_call: TRBJ2-1; clone_size: many; cdr3_nt: TGTGCCAGCAGCCCGTCTCTTGGCGGGGGGGCCTACAATGAGCAGTTCTTC; cdr3_aa: CASSPSLGGGAYNEQFF
d_call: TRBD1; cdr3_length: 16; v_call: TRBV2; j_call: TRBJ1-2; clone_size: .; cdr3_nt: TGTGCCAGCAGCCCGTCAGGGGGGCCACAAGACGGTGGCTACACCTTC; cdr3_aa: CASSPSGGPQDGGYTF
d_call: .; cdr3_length: 14; v_call: TRBV4-3; j_call: TRBJ1-1; clone_size: few; cdr3_nt: TGCGCCAGCAGCCAAACGTGGATGAACACTGAAGCTTTCTTT; cdr3_aa: CASSQTWMNTEAFF
d_call: .; cdr3_length: 16; v_call: TRBV11-2; j_call: TRBJ2-1; clone_size: many; cdr3_nt: TGTGCCAGCAGCCCCAGAGGCTTAAGCTCCTACAATGAGCAGTTCTTC; cdr3_aa: CASSPRGLSSYNEQFF
d_call: .; cdr3_length: 15; v_call: TRBV5-5; j_call: TRBJ1-3; clone_size: .; cdr3_nt: TGTGCCAGCAGCTTGGGCGGTCTTTCAGGAAACACCATATATTTT; cdr3_aa: CASSLGGLSGNTIYF
d_call: .; cdr3_length: 14; v_call: TRBV15; j_call: TRBJ1-4; clone_size: many; cdr3_nt: TGTGCCACCAGCAGAGCCGCAACTAATGAAAAACTGTTTTTT; cdr3_aa: CATSRAATNEKLFF
d_call: .; cdr3_length: 18; v_call: TRBV7-9; j_call: TRBJ2-6; clone_size: many; cdr3_nt: TGTGCCAGCAGCCCAGGGCCCATTCACCAGACTGGGGCCAACGTCCTGACTTTC; cdr3_aa: CASSPGPIHQTGANVLTF
d_call: TRBD2; cdr3_length: 15; v_call: TRBV7-2; j_call: TRBJ2-5; clone_size: many; cdr3_nt: TGTGCCAGCAGCTTAAGCGGGGGGCCCCAAGAGACCCAGTACTTC; cdr3_aa: CASSLSGGPQETQYF
d_call: TRBD2; cdr3_length: 21; v_call: TRBV7-2; j_call: TRBJ2-3; clone_size: many; cdr3_nt: TGTGCCAGCAGCCTTTTGGGCCCGGGACTAGCGGGAGGAGGGGCCACAGATACGCAGTATTTT; cdr3_aa: CASSLLGPGLAGGGATDTQYF
d_call: TRBD1; cdr3_length: 14; v_call: TRBV10-3; j_call: TRBJ2-7; clone_size: many; cdr3_nt: TGTGCCATCAGAGGACAGGGGGGGACCTACGAGCAGTACTTC; cdr3_aa: CAIRGQGGTYEQYF
d_call: .; cdr3_length: 14; v_call: TRBV6-2/TRBV6-3; j_call: TRBJ2-3; clone_size: .; cdr3_nt: TGTGCCAGCAGTTTGGGGGGCGTAGCAGATACGCAGTATTTT; cdr3_aa: CASSLGGVADTQYF
d_call: .; cdr3_length: 15; v_call: TRBV12-3/TRBV12-4; j_call: TRBJ1-1; clone_size: many; cdr3_nt: TGTGCCAGCAGTTTAGATGGCAGTTATAACACTGAAGCTTTCTTT; cdr3_aa: CASSLDGSYNTEAFF
d_call: TRBD1; cdr3_length: 11; v_call: TRBV10-3; j_call: TRBJ2-7; clone_size: few; cdr3_nt: TGTGCCGTCAGGGGGTCCTACGAGCAGTACTTC; cdr3_aa: CAVRGSYEQYF
d_call: TRBD1; cdr3_length: 17; v_call: TRBV6-5; j_call: TRBJ1-3; clone_size: .; cdr3_nt: TGTGCCAGCAGTTACTTCGGGACAGGGGCCTCTGGAAACACCATATATTTT; cdr3_aa: CASSYFGTGASGNTIYF
d_call: TRBD2; cdr3_length: 16; v_call: TRBV10-3; j_call: TRBJ2-5; clone_size: many; cdr3_nt: TGTGCCATCAGTGCGTTTAGCGGGGGCCCCCAAGAGACCCAGTACTTC; cdr3_aa: CAISAFSGGPQETQYF
d_call: .; cdr3_length: 15; v_call: TRBV7-2; j_call: TRBJ2-1; clone_size: medium-sized; cdr3_nt: TGTGCCAGCAGAGCCTCAGGGAGTTCCTACAATGAGCAGTTCTTC; cdr3_aa: CASRASGSSYNEQFF
d_call: .; cdr3_length: 15; v_call: TRBV7-2; j_call: TRBJ2-6; clone_size: .; cdr3_nt: TGTGCCAGCAGCGTGCAGGGTGGAGGGGCCAACGTCCTGACTTTC; cdr3_aa: CASSVQGGGANVLTF
d_call: .; cdr3_length: 13; v_call: TRBV20-1; j_call: TRBJ2-3; clone_size: many; cdr3_nt: TGCAGTGCTCGGCCCAGTAGCACAGATACGCAGTATTTT; cdr3_aa: CSARPSSTDTQYF
d_call: TRBD1; cdr3_length: 15; v_call: TRBV3-1; j_call: TRBJ2-1; clone_size: few; cdr3_nt: TGTGCCAGCCGGAAAGAGGGGACAGGGGGCAATGAGCAGTTCTTC; cdr3_aa: CASRKEGTGGNEQFF
d_call: .; cdr3_length: 12; v_call: TRBV4-1; j_call: TRBJ2-3; clone_size: many; cdr3_nt: TGCGCCAGCAGCCAATTCACAGATACGCAGTATTTT; cdr3_aa: CASSQFTDTQYF
d_call: .; cdr3_length: 14; v_call: TRBV7-9; j_call: TRBJ2-1; clone_size: .; cdr3_nt: TGTGCCAGCAGCTTGGGGAGGGGGTTGGATGAGCAGTTCTTC; cdr3_aa: CASSLGRGLDEQFF